This T cell receptor (beta chain) is from a study of cytomegalovirus exposure and HLA in healthy donors. Overall study results and limits: By a later analysis, the bulk of CMV-associated TCR beta chains appeared HLA-restricted. Apart from CMV serostatus, no immune exposure information was available. Researchers counted around 180 TCR beta chains as cytomegalovirus-associated.

The study sampled nominally healthy donors, though unrecorded immune exposures were likely. Germline V gene sequence: CDR1 MDHEN, CDR2 SYDVKM. Deletions cut 6 bases from V and 3 bases from J, with 15 bases between. CDR3 length equals 15 residues. On this clone: Its antigen remains unknown.

Primers: 60 Vbeta forward and 13 Jbeta reverse. This table comes from immunoSEQ multiplex PCR, and its TCRdb copy is limited to in-frame clones, with some not included. The repertoire holds 150,000 to 200,000 clones, with about three quarters as singletons. The TCR originated in a woman between 45 and 65 years old in good health and CMV-seropositive. V gene TRBV28 combines with J gene TRBJ1-5; D possibly corresponds to TRBD1 (6 bases). Sequencing was performed on PBMCs. This CDR3 reads CASRASQGFNQPQHF. The DNA for the CDR3 is TGTGCCAGCAGAGCCAGCCAGGGGTTCAATCAGCCCCAGCATTTT. The entire variable domain, with the rest obtained from reference TRBV28 and TRBJ1-5, is as follows: DVKVTQSSRYLVKRTGEKVFLECVQDMDHENMFWYRQDPGLGLRLIYFSYDVKMKEKGDIPEGYSVSREKKERFSLILESASTNQTSMYLCASRASQGFNQPQHFGDGTRLSIL.